The next 25 T cell receptor beta chains were all read from a single sample in a study of blood T cell repertoires in COVID-19. The data were produced by immunoSEQ multiplex PCR, yet TCRdb's version contains in-frame clones alone and is incomplete. The table has approximately 350,000 clones, around 86% seen once; the top ten hold around 5.1%. Sequenced sample: PBMCs or T cells enriched from blood (not recorded which). The source is a woman aged 45-65 years who had recovered from COVID-19.

V usage is TRBV29-1 and J usage is TRBJ2-1, with 9 nucleotides matching TRBD2. V dropped 5 bases and J dropped 5; count of bases not matched to a gene: 13. Germline CDR1 reads SQVTM; CDR2 reads ANQGSEA. The CDR3 has 16 residues. CDR3 DNA sequence: TGCAGCGTTCCGGTTAGCGGGGGACTACTAAACAATGAGCAGTTCTTC. This gives the protein CSVPVSGGLLNNEQFF.

The rearrangement uses TRBV19 and TRBJ2-1, with TRBD2 as a possible D gene (5 bases). This CDR3 contains 14 residues. From germline, CDR1 is LNHDA and CDR2 SQIVND (reference sequence). Trimming shortened V by 5 bases and J by 3 bases, and 11 bases separated the two germline ends. The CDR3 nucleotides read TGTGCCAGTAGTGAGGGAGTCTACTACAATGAGCAGTTCTTC. Its protein product is CASSEGVYYNEQFF.

This chain connects TRBV5-6 to TRBJ1-2; D is ambiguous. The CDR3 is 12 amino acids. V lost 0 bases and J lost 3, with 3 bases in between. Germline loops: CDR1 SGHDT, CDR2 YYEEEE. The CDR3 here is CASSLAYYGYTF. In DNA form, the CDR3 reads TGTGCCAGCAGCTTGGCGTACTATGGCTACACCTTC.

This chain connects TRBV18 to TRBJ1-4; 9 bases match TRBD1. Germline loops: CDR1 KGHSH, CDR2 LQKENI. The ends lost 5 bases at V and 10 bases at J; junction bases unmatched: 8. This CDR3 comprises 14 residues. The CDR3 loop reads CASSAGTGRGKLFF. DNA for the CDR3: TGTGCCAGCTCAGCCGGGACAGGGAGGGGAAAACTGTTTTTT.

The chain recombines TRBV3-1 (or the pseudogene TRBV3-2) with TRBJ2-1; TRBD2 agrees at 12 bases. The germline V gene has CDR1 LGHDT and CDR2 YNNKEL (reference sequence). The CDR3 is 20 residues long. V trimming: 4 bases; J trimming: 0 bases; junction bases outside the gene matches: 13. Here the CDR3 reads CASSPMTGTSGPHSYNEQFF. CDR3 in DNA: TGTGCCAGCAGCCCGATGACCGGGACTAGCGGGCCCCACTCCTACAATGAGCAGTTCTTC.

The DNA for the CDR3 is TGCGCCAGCAGCTCGCTCCAAGACAGGGGCGAGCAGTACTTC. Amino acids: CASSSLQDRGEQYF. V usage is TRBV5-1 and J usage is TRBJ2-7; 8 nucleotides match TRBD1. Germline lookup yields CDR1 SGHRS and CDR2 YFSETQ. The CDR3 spans 14 residues. V gave up 3 bases and J gave up 6 bases; unmatched junction bases: 8.

This clone was counted a single time. V usage is TRBV19 and J usage is TRBJ2-7; 8 bases agree with TRBD2. With V trimmed by 1 base and J by 2 bases, 4 bases remained unmatched. CDR3 length equals 15 residues. Per the germline V gene, CDR1 is LNHDA and CDR2 is SQIVND (reference sequence). CDR3 protein: CASSIGLAGTYEQYF. In nucleotides, the CDR3 is TGTGCCAGTAGTATAGGGCTAGCGGGCACCTACGAGCAGTACTTC.

The CDR3: CASSRDGTGNQPQHF. CDR3 DNA sequence: TGTGCCAGCAGTCGTGATGGGACAGGGAATCAGCCCCAGCATTTT. The chain joins TRBV2 to TRBJ1-5; 9 bases are a match to TRBD1. Per the germline V gene, CDR1 is SNHLY and CDR2 is FYNNEI. The V and J ends lost 5 bases and 4 bases, in that order; junction bases with no gene match: 6. This CDR3 spans 15 amino acids.

The chain employs TRBV29-1 and TRBJ2-5; 12 bases fit TRBD2. Germline V gene sequence: CDR1 SQVTM, CDR2 ANQGSEA. There are 15 residues in the CDR3. The junction had 8 bases not matched to a gene; V was cut back by 4 bases and J by 5 bases. The CDR3 spells CSVAASGRVVETQYF. CDR3 DNA: TGCAGCGTTGCGGCTAGCGGGAGGGTCGTGGAGACCCAGTACTTC.

J is TRBJ1-2 and V is TRBV28; tentative D call: TRBD1 (6 bases). The CDR3 runs to 15 residues. Germline lookup yields CDR1 MDHEN and CDR2 SYDVKM. Trimming left V 1 base short and J 0 bases short, with 9 bases between. CDR3 amino acids: CASSLLAGANYGYTF. CDR3 sequence (DNA): TGTGCCAGCAGTTTATTAGCAGGGGCTAACTATGGCTACACCTTC.

The chain uses TRBV5-1 and TRBJ1-1, with D hard to call. CDR1 and CDR2 (germline): SGHRS, YFSETQ. The CDR3 covers 15 residues. V lost 1 base, J lost 0 bases, and 10 bases lay in between. The CDR3 loop reads CASSLLQPLNTEAFF. In nucleotides, the CDR3 is TGCGCCAGCAGCTTGTTACAGCCACTGAACACTGAAGCTTTCTTT.

The chain links TRBV7-3 to TRBJ1-2; TRBD1 aligns across 9 bases. V gave up 5 bases and J gave up 7 bases; unmatched junction bases: 5. Germline CDR1 is SGHTA and CDR2 is FQGTGA. CDR3 length: 13 residues. CDR3 region: CASSPGTGSGYTF. The CDR3 DNA is TGTGCCAGCAGCCCGGGGACAGGGAGTGGCTACACCTTC.

The genes are TRBV30 and TRBJ1-2; a possible D gene is TRBD1 (5 bases). The CDR3 totals 12 residues. Trimming took 3 bases from V and 5 from J, leaving 10 bases between them. CDR1 and CDR2 (germline): GTSNPN, SVGIG (reference sequence). CDR3 region: CAWSSGIYGYTF. For the CDR3, the DNA is TGTGCCTGGAGCTCAGGGATTTATGGCTACACCTTC.

The rearrangement links TRBV29-1 to TRBJ2-2, with D maybe TRBD1 (6 bases). Germline-derived CDR1 and CDR2 are SQVTM and ANQGSEA. The CDR3 covers 14 residues. The V gene lost 5 bases and the J gene lost 4 bases, with 14 bases spanning the gap. CDR3 sequence: CSVLGGRGTGELFF. In DNA form, the CDR3 reads TGCAGCGTTCTTGGGGGCCGTGGCACCGGGGAGCTGTTTTTT.

CDR3 nucleotides: TGTGCCTGGAGTCGAGGTAGCGGGAGGGGGACAGATACGCAGTATTTT. It specifies CAWSRGSGRGTDTQYF. This rearrangement joins TRBV30 to TRBJ2-3; 11 nucleotides align to TRBD2. The germline V gene has CDR1 GTSNPN and CDR2 SVGIG (reference sequence). Losses at the gene ends were 2 bases for V and 3 bases for J; bases not matched to a gene: 7. The CDR3 has 16 amino acids.

This sequence joins TRBV7-9 and TRBJ1-5; D is unclear. Germline V gives CDR1 SEHNR, CDR2 FQNEAQ (reference sequence). The CDR3 spans 12 residues. The V end was cut by 9 bases, the J end by 4 bases, with 10 bases between. CDR3 amino acids: CASGEGNQPQHF. The CDR3 nucleotides read TGTGCCAGTGGGGAGGGAAATCAGCCCCAGCATTTT.

The chain is built from TRBV7-3 and TRBJ1-2; maybe TRBD1 (6 bases). V gave up 5 bases and J gave up 8 bases, with 18 bases separating them. The CDR3 has 14 residues. The germline gives CDR1 SGHTA, CDR2 FQGTGA. The CDR3 DNA is TGTGCCAGCAGCCCAACCAGGGGAGTAAGCGGCTACACCTTC. Its protein is CASSPTRGVSGYTF.

The rearrangement uses TRBV5-4 and TRBJ2-7; a possible D gene is TRBD2 (5 bases). CDR1 SGHNT and CDR2 YYREEE come from the germline V gene (reference sequence). The V end was cut by 0 bases, the J end by 5 bases, with 12 bases between. The CDR3 loop spans 14 amino acids. This CDR3 reads CASSLVGVRNEQYF. CDR3 DNA sequence: TGTGCCAGCAGCTTGGTCGGGGTAAGGAACGAGCAGTACTTC.

The rearrangement joins TRBV19 to TRBJ1-3; possible D gene TRBD1, 5 bases. The germline V and J ends were trimmed by 6 bases and 8 bases, with 14 bases remaining between them. Germline V gene data show CDR1 as LNHDA and CDR2 as SQIVND (reference sequence). The CDR3 has 13 amino acids. This CDR3 is CASSPGGVYTIYF. Here the CDR3 DNA reads TGTGCCAGTAGCCCAGGAGGGGTCTACACCATATATTTT.

The chain combines TRBV29-1 with TRBJ2-1; D may be TRBD1 (5 bases). The CDR3 has 10 amino acids. Germline loops: CDR1 SQVTM, CDR2 ANQGSEA. V lost 8 bases to trimming and J lost 7 bases, with 9 bases between them. In nucleotides, the CDR3 is TGCAGCACCAGGGTGAATGAGCAGTTCTTC. This gives the protein CSTRVNEQFF.

The chain employs TRBV11-1 and TRBJ1-2; tentative D call: TRBD1 (5 bases). The germline gives CDR1 SGHAT, CDR2 FQDESV (reference sequence). V dropped 2 bases and J dropped 6 bases, with 13 bases sitting between them. The CDR3 loop spans 14 amino acids. CDR3 DNA: TGTGCCAGCAGCTTATCAGCAGGGTTTCATGGCTACACCTTC. Translated, it gives CASSLSAGFHGYTF.

The genes are TRBV6-1 and TRBJ2-7; 8 bases align to TRBD2. After removal of 0 bases from V and 3 bases from J, the junction contained 4 bases not matched to a gene. This CDR3 comprises 15 residues. Germline V gene sequence: CDR1 MNHNS, CDR2 SASEGT. CDR3 in DNA: TGTGCCAGCAGTGAAGCTCCCACTAGCGGCTACGAGCAGTACTTC. It specifies CASSEAPTSGYEQYF.

In this sample, this clone turned up once. The rearrangement links TRBV19 to TRBJ1-6; a possible D gene is TRBD1 (6 bases). The CDR3 runs to 17 residues. The V gene's germline CDR1 is LNHDA and CDR2 SQIVND (reference sequence). Deletions cut 3 bases from V and 0 bases from J, with 12 bases between. CDR3 residues: CASSISGVSSYNSPLHF. The CDR3, as DNA: TGTGCCAGTAGTATTTCAGGGGTGAGCTCCTATAATTCACCCCTCCACTTT. The full variable domain, rest sourced from reference TRBV19 and TRBJ1-6, is DGGITQSPKYLFRKEGQNVTLSCEQNLNHDAMYWYRQDPGQGLRLIYYSQIVNDFQKGDIAEGYSVSREKKESFPLTVTSAQKNPTAFYLCASSISGVSSYNSPLHFGNGTRLTVT.

In this sample, this clone turned up a few times. V usage is TRBV6-1 and J usage is TRBJ1-4; 10 nucleotides agree with TRBD1. Looked up from germline, CDR1 is MNHNS and CDR2 is SASEGT. The V segment lost 0 bases and the J segment 11 bases; nucleotides outside the gene matches: 6. CDR3 length equals 15 residues. The DNA for the CDR3 is TGTGCCAGCAGTGAAGCGCCCCGGACAGGGGGGAAACTGTTTTTT. As protein: CASSEAPRTGGKLFF.

V is TRBV19 and J is TRBJ1-2; D call uncertain. The CDR3 has 13 residues. CDR1 LNHDA and CDR2 SQIVND come from the germline V gene (reference sequence). Trimming pared 1 base from V and 1 base from J, leaving 4 bases between. DNA for the CDR3: TGTGCCAGTAGTATAGGGCATAACTATGGCTACACCTTC. Translated: CASSIGHNYGYTF.